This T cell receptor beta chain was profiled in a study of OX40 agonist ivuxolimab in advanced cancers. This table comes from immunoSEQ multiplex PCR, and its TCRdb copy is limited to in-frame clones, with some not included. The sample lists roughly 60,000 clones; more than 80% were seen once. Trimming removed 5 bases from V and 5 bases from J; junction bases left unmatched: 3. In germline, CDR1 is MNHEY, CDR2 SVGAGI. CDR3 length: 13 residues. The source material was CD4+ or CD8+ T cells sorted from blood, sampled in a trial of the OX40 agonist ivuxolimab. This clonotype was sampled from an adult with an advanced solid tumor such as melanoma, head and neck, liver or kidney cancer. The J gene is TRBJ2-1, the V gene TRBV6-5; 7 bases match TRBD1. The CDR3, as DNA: TGTGCCAGCAGTAGGACAGGAAACAATGAGCAGTTCTTC. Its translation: CASSRTGNNEQFF.